Listed here is a single T cell receptor beta chain. The data were produced by immunoSEQ multiplex PCR, yet TCRdb's version contains in-frame clones alone and is incomplete. The sample includes almost 8,500 clones, roughly 74% seen only once; the top ten take 2.5% to 3%. Time point meaning: after neoadjuvant nivolumab, at surgical resection. The data are from a study of neoadjuvant anti-PD-1 for oral cavity cancer. Trimming pared 5 bases from V and 0 bases from J, leaving 11 bases between. Germline-derived CDR1 and CDR2 are LNHDA and SQIVND (reference sequence). This CDR3 has 15 residues. V gene TRBV19 combines with J gene TRBJ1-3, with unresolved D. This clonotype originated in a person between 40 and 85 years old with oral cavity squamous cell carcinoma. Sequenced material: PBMCs, taken after nivolumab (anti-PD-1) treatment. The CDR3: CASSGGSYSGNTIYF. The CDR3 nucleotides read TGTGCCAGTAGTGGAGGAAGTTACTCTGGAAACACCATATATTTT.